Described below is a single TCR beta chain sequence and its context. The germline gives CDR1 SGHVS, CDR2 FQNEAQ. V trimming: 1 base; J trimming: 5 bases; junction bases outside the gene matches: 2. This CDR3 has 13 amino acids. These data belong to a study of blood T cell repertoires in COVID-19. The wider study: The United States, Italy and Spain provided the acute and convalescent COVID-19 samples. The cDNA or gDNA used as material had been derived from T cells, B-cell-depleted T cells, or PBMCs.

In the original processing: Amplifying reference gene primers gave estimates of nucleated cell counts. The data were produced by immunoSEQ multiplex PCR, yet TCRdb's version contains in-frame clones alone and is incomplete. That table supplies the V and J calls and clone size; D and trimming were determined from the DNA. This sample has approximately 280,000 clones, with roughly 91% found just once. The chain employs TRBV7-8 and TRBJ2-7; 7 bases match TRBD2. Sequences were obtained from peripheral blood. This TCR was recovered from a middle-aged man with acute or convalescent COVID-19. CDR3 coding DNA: TGTGCCAGCAGCTTAGATGGGACTAACGAGCAGTACTTC. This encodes CASSLDGTNEQYF.